These 32 T cell receptor beta chains share one sample of origin, sequenced in a study of neurological immune-mediated disorders. TCRdb processed the 5' RACE reads anew with MiXCR; each CDR3 protein has one entry. There are about 80,000 distinct CDR3 sequences in the sample; around a tenth occur only once, and 1.5% to 2% lies in the top ten. Sequencing used PBMCs. The source is a man aged 50-60 years in good health.

This clonotype was seen repeatedly, ten times or more. This chain links TRBV11-2 with TRBJ2-6; 10 nucleotides match TRBD2. The CDR3 extends over 18 amino acids. Germline CDR1 SGHAT, CDR2 FQNNGV. J was trimmed by 4 bases and V by 2 bases; bases with no gene match: 8. The CDR3 spells CASSLRGLAGVGANVLTF. For the CDR3, the DNA is TGTGCCAGCAGCTTAAGGGGGCTAGCGGGAGTGGGGGCCAACGTCCTGACTTTC. Full variable domain (missing parts from reference TRBV11-2 and TRBJ2-6): EAGVAQSPRYKIIEKRQSVAFWCNPISGHATLYWYQQILGQGPKLLIQFQNNGVVDDSQLPKDRFSAERLKGVDSTLKIQPAKLEDSAVYLCASSLRGLAGVGANVLTFGAGSRLTVL.

This clonotype appeared many times. The chain carries TRBV10-3 and TRBJ2-7; 12 bases match TRBD2. The CDR3 is 14 amino acids. The V gene's germline CDR1 is ENHRY and CDR2 SYGVKD. V lost 3 bases to trimming and J lost 12 bases; unmatched junction nucleotides: 9. CDR3: CAISDLGLAGGTYF. The CDR3 nucleotides are TGTGCCATCAGTGACCTTGGGCTAGCGGGAGGGACGTACTTC.

In this sample, this clonotype turned up many times. The genes are TRBV5-1 and TRBJ2-5, with 8 bases aligning to TRBD1. Germline lookup yields CDR1 SGHRS and CDR2 YFSETQ. CDR3 length: 13 amino acids. Trimming took 7 bases from V and 2 from J; bases not matched to a gene: 4. In nucleotides, the CDR3 is TGCGCCAGCGCGACAGGGGATCAAGAGACCCAGTACTTC. This gives the protein CASATGDQETQYF.

This clonotype occurred many times. The rearrangement uses TRBV5-1 and TRBJ2-7; 9 bases align to TRBD1. In germline, CDR1 is SGHRS, CDR2 YFSETQ. Trimming removed 4 bases from V and 3 bases from J; junction bases left unmatched: 8. The CDR3 totals 15 residues. The CDR3 region is CASSNARTGVYEQYF. DNA for the CDR3: TGCGCCAGCAGCAACGCACGGACAGGGGTCTACGAGCAGTACTTC.

This clonotype appeared a few times. The chain recombines TRBV12-3 or TRBV12-4 with TRBJ2-7, with D possibly matching TRBD2 (5 bases). Trimming cost V 6 bases and J 4 bases, with 13 bases left between them. This CDR3 is built from 13 residues. CDR3 DNA: TGTGCCAGCAGCCGCGTCGGGGAGTACGAGCAGTACTTC. It encodes CASSRVGEYEQYF.

This clonotype has ten or more counts. The V gene is TRBV12-3 or TRBV12-4, the J gene TRBJ1-5; a weak D match, TRBD1 (6 bases). Trimming pared 5 bases from V and 2 bases from J, leaving 19 bases between. The CDR3 contains 17 residues. The CDR3 region has the DNA TGTGCCAGCAGTCCAGAAGCACGGGGGGCTGGCAATCAGCCCCAGCATTTT. This codes for CASSPEARGAGNQPQHF.

This clonotype was detected ten times or more. CDR3 bases: TGTGCCAGCAGTCTACAGGGCTCCTACAATGAGCAGTTCTTC. It yields the protein CASSLQGSYNEQFF. The genes are TRBV27 and TRBJ2-1; maybe TRBD1 (6 bases). The germline V and J ends were trimmed by 5 bases and 0 bases, with 8 bases remaining between them. Germline CDR1 reads MNHEY; CDR2 reads SMNVEV (reference sequence). The CDR3 is made up of 14 amino acids.

Of note for this clonotype: This could be a read error, since a much larger clone is one nucleotide away. The V gene is TRBV29-1, the J gene TRBJ2-2; 8 bases line up with TRBD2. Germline loops: CDR1 SQVTM, CDR2 ANQGSEA. The CDR3 totals 14 residues. The trim removed 5 bases at V and 1 base at J, leaving 3 bases unmatched. The CDR3 coding sequence is TGCAGCGTTAAGACTAGCGAGAACACCGGGGAGCTGTTTTTT. This codes for CSVKTSENTGELFF.

This clonotype was found a few times. The rearrangement uses TRBV4-1 and TRBJ1-5; TRBD1 matches 10 bases. CDR3 length: 17 amino acids. Trimming removed 2 bases from V and 0 bases from J; junction bases left unmatched: 4. CDR1 and CDR2 from the germline V gene are MGHRA and YSYEKL. DNA for the CDR3: TGCGCCAGCAGCCAACAGGACAGGGGGTATAGCAATCAGCCCCAGCATTTT. This gives the protein CASSQQDRGYSNQPQHF.

This clonotype was observed many times. The chain carries TRBV5-1 and TRBJ1-1; D may be TRBD1 (6 bases). V was pared by 1 base and J by 3 bases, with 13 bases between. This CDR3 has 15 residues. Germline CDR1 SGHRS, CDR2 YFSETQ. CDR3 nucleotide sequence: TGCGCCAGCAGCTTGCGGCAAGCAGGGGACACTGAAGCTTTCTTT. Protein product: CASSLRQAGDTEAFF.

This clonotype has ten or more counts. The rearrangement joins TRBV14 to TRBJ2-1, with 9 positions matching TRBD1. The germline CDR1 and CDR2 sequences are SGHDN and FVKESK. J was trimmed by 6 bases and V by 4 bases; bases with no gene match: 7. The CDR3 is 15 residues long. The CDR3: CASSLRTGAGNEQFF. The CDR3 DNA is TGTGCCAGCAGCCTCAGGACAGGGGCAGGCAATGAGCAGTTCTTC.

CDR3 bases: TGCGCCAGCAGCCGGGGACAGGGGAGTCGGACAGATACGCAGTATTTT. Translated, it gives CASSRGQGSRTDTQYF. The gene calls are TRBV5-1 and TRBJ2-3; TRBD1 matches at 10 bases. Trimming cost V 4 bases and J 3 bases; bases outside gene matches: 8. Germline loops: CDR1 SGHRS, CDR2 YFSETQ. The CDR3 length is 16 residues.

This clonotype was seen many times. The rearrangement links TRBV5-6 to TRBJ1-1; D gene unclear. From germline, CDR1 is SGHDT and CDR2 YYEEEE. Trimming stripped 0 bases from V and 7 bases from J, with 10 bases between. This CDR3 has 13 amino acids. CDR3 bases: TGTGCCAGCAGCTTGGTGAGGGCCCGTGAAGCTTTCTTT. Protein: CASSLVRAREAFF.

This clonotype was recorded many times. The chain uses TRBV6-5 and TRBJ1-4; the D is unclear. Per germline, CDR1 MNHEY and CDR2 SVGAGI. CDR3 size: 16 residues. The V and J ends lost 1 base and 9 bases respectively, with 18 bases between them. Here the CDR3 DNA reads TGTGCCAGCAGTTACTGGTCCGGGTCGCCAAGTAAAAAACTGTTTTTT. Translated, it gives CASSYWSGSPSKKLFF.

The table lists this clonotype with many counts. The chain uses TRBV5-1 and TRBJ2-4; D not resolved. The germline V gene has CDR1 SGHRS and CDR2 YFSETQ. V lost 3 bases and J lost 0, with 4 bases in between. The length of the CDR3 is 13 residues. CDR3 nucleotides: TGCGCCAGCAGCTCAGAAGCCAAAAACATTCAGTACTTC. Translating it yields CASSSEAKNIQYF.

This clonotype was counted ten times or more. The J gene is TRBJ2-5, the V gene TRBV4-3, with 7 bases identical to TRBD2. Germline CDR1 and CDR2: LGHNA and YSLEER. The CDR3 is made up of 16 amino acids. With 1 base clipped from V and 2 bases from J, the junction kept 7 bases outside the gene matches. The CDR3 here is CASSQVSGYSQETQYF. In DNA, the CDR3 is TGCGCCAGCAGCCAAGTTAGCGGGTACTCTCAAGAGACCCAGTACTTC.

This clonotype was recorded many times. The V gene is TRBV4-1, the J gene TRBJ1-5, with TRBD1 matching 9 bases. The CDR3 consists of 18 residues. J lost 0 bases, V lost 4 bases, and 10 bases had no gene match. The germline gives CDR1 MGHRA, CDR2 YSYEKL. CDR3 sequence: CASSLFSGTGYSNQPQHF. CDR3 DNA: TGCGCCAGCAGCCTCTTTTCCGGGACAGGGTATAGCAATCAGCCCCAGCATTTT.

This clonotype has a count of ten or more. The chain joins TRBV6-5 to TRBJ2-7; 8 bases match TRBD1. This CDR3 region has 17 residues. V gave up 2 bases and J gave up 2 bases; unmatched junction bases: 11. Germline V CDR1 and CDR2: MNHEY, SVGAGI. This CDR3 reads CASSYGRRQGTTYEQYF. CDR3 DNA: TGTGCCAGCAGTTACGGACGGAGACAGGGGACCACCTACGAGCAGTACTTC.

Note on this clonotype: One base away lies a much larger clone, so this may be a sequencing read error. CDR3 DNA sequence: TGTGTCAGCACCCCGACAGGGGGCTCCTACGAGCAGTACTTC. This sequence encodes CVSTPTGGSYEQYF. The chain employs TRBV25-1 and TRBJ2-7; 9 bases are shared with TRBD1. Germline V gives CDR1 MGHDK, CDR2 SYGVNS. This CDR3 contains 14 residues.

Note on this clonotype: This may be a read error: a much more frequent sequence differs by one nucleotide. The genes are TRBV10-3 and TRBJ2-7, with 7 bases fitting TRBD1. From germline, CDR1 is ENHRY and CDR2 SYGVKD. The length of the CDR3 is 16 residues. The V and J ends lost 4 bases and 1 base, in that order; junction bases with no gene match: 10. CDR3 bases: TGTGCCATCAGTGTGCTCCAGACAGGGAATTCCTACGAGCAGTACTTC. Translated: CAISVLQTGNSYEQYF.

This clonotype was detected ten times or more. J is TRBJ2-3 and V is TRBV15; maybe TRBD1 (5 bases). The V gene's germline CDR1 is LNHNV and CDR2 YYDKDF (reference sequence). The CDR3 runs to 17 residues. Trimming pared 1 base from V and 1 base from J, leaving 15 bases between. This chain's CDR3 is CATSRVPVGRGTDTQYF. As DNA, the CDR3 is TGTGCCACCAGCAGAGTTCCGGTGGGCAGGGGCACAGATACGCAGTATTTT.

This clonotype came up many times. The J gene is TRBJ2-5, the V gene TRBV28, with 8 bases matching TRBD1. This CDR3 comprises 16 residues. CDR1 MDHEN and CDR2 SYDVKM come from the germline V gene. V lost 5 bases and J lost 2; bases outside the gene matches: 10. The CDR3 coding sequence is TGTGCCAGCAGTCCCGGGACAGGAGCCTTTCAAGAGACCCAGTACTTC. It translates to CASSPGTGAFQETQYF. The complete variable domain, with remaining parts taken from reference TRBV28 and TRBJ2-5, reads DVKVTQSSRYLVKRTGEKVFLECVQDMDHENMFWYRQDPGLGLRLIYFSYDVKMKEKGDIPEGYSVSREKKERFSLILESASTNQTSMYLCASSPGTGAFQETQYFGPGTRLLVL.

In its sample, this clonotype was seen many times. This chain connects TRBV20-1 to TRBJ1-4; D not certain. Between the trimmed V and J ends, which lost 1 base and 0 bases, there was a span of 12 bases. This CDR3 spans 16 amino acids. Germline V gives CDR1 DFQATT, CDR2 SNEGSKA (reference sequence). CDR3 residues: CSARVGLGATNEKLFF. In DNA, the CDR3 is TGCAGTGCTAGAGTAGGGCTGGGAGCAACTAATGAAAAACTGTTTTTT.

This clonotype was detected ten times or more. The chain has TRBV5-1 and TRBJ2-2; 13 bases align to TRBD2. CDR1 and CDR2 (germline): SGHRS, YFSETQ. The length of the CDR3 is 17 residues. The junction had 4 bases not matched to a gene; V was cut back by 5 bases and J by 0 bases. CDR3 loop: CASSRTSGGPNTGELFF. In DNA form, the CDR3 reads TGCGCCAGCAGTAGGACTAGCGGGGGCCCGAACACCGGGGAGCTGTTTTTT.

This clonotype was seen repeatedly, ten times or more. The chain links TRBV10-3 to TRBJ2-3; TRBD2 might be the D (6 bases). This CDR3 spans 15 amino acids. The V end lost 0 bases, the J end lost 2 bases, and 9 bases lay between the germline ends. Germline loops: CDR1 ENHRY, CDR2 SYGVKD. CDR3 protein: CAISESGGPTDTQYF. The CDR3 DNA follows: TGTGCCATCAGTGAGTCGGGGGGACCCACAGATACGCAGTATTTT.

This clonotype occurred many times. The chain recombines TRBV20-1 with TRBJ2-1; 13 bases fit TRBD2. The CDR3 contains 16 residues. V dropped 6 bases and J dropped 0; count of bases not matched to a gene: 5. Germline CDR1 DFQATT, CDR2 SNEGSKA (reference sequence). DNA for the CDR3: TGCAGTGCAAGACTAGCGGGGGGCGTCTCCTACAATGAGCAGTTCTTC. Encoded protein: CSARLAGGVSYNEQFF.

This clonotype was detected ten times or more. The chain couples TRBV12-3 or TRBV12-4 to TRBJ2-5, with unresolved D. With 1 base removed from V and 4 bases from J, the gap between germline ends came to 4 bases. The CDR3 has 12 amino acids. Written as DNA, the CDR3 is TGTGCCAGCAGTTTAGTGACAGAGACCCAGTACTTC. It specifies CASSLVTETQYF.

There are many counts of this clonotype. The chain uses TRBV28 and TRBJ2-7, with D tentatively TRBD2 (5 bases). V was shortened by 3 bases and J by 5 bases, with 8 bases between the two germline ends. CDR3 size: 12 residues. Germline assignment: CDR1 MDHEN and CDR2 SYDVKM. The CDR3 DNA follows: TGTGCCAGCAGTTTGGAGGACCACGAGCAGTACTTC. Translating gives CASSLEDHEQYF. Full variable domain (missing parts from reference TRBV28 and TRBJ2-7): DVKVTQSSRYLVKRTGEKVFLECVQDMDHENMFWYRQDPGLGLRLIYFSYDVKMKEKGDIPEGYSVSREKKERFSLILESASTNQTSMYLCASSLEDHEQYFGPGTRLTVT.

This chain uses TRBV7-2 with TRBJ2-1, with 8 bases fitting TRBD2. Germline V gives CDR1 SGHTA, CDR2 FQGNSA. V lost 3 bases and J lost 7; bases outside the gene matches: 5. The CDR3 runs 14 residues. The CDR3 reads CASSLSGSSNEQFF. DNA for the CDR3: TGTGCCAGCAGCTTGAGCGGGAGTAGTAATGAGCAGTTCTTC.

V is TRBV5-1 and J is TRBJ2-5; the match to TRBD1 covers 11 bases. Trimming at V came to 8 bases and at J to 5 bases, leaving 14 bases not matched to a gene. The CDR3 sequence is 16 residues long. The germline V gene has CDR1 SGHRS and CDR2 YFSETQ. CDR3 residues: CASSGIGQGASETQYF. CDR3 DNA: TGCGCCAGTAGCGGAATTGGACAGGGGGCTTCCGAGACCCAGTACTTC.

This clonotype was detected many times. The chain links TRBV20-1 to TRBJ1-1, with D possibly being TRBD1 (6 bases). The CDR3 extends over 14 amino acids. Germline CDR1 and CDR2: DFQATT and SNEGSKA (reference sequence). V was pared by 3 bases and J by 4 bases, with 15 bases between. The CDR3 DNA is TGCAGTGCTAGGGACAGCCGCTTGGGCACTGAAGCTTTCTTT. It translates to CSARDSRLGTEAFF.

In its sample, this clonotype was seen many times. This chain links TRBV24-1 with TRBJ2-6; TRBD1 matches at 7 bases. The length of the CDR3 is 16 residues. CDR1 is KGHDR, CDR2 SFDVKD, per germline. Trimming took 10 bases from V and 3 from J; bases not matched to a gene: 11. The CDR3 reads CATSSQQGFGANVLTF. Written as DNA, the CDR3 is TGTGCCACTTCATCCCAACAGGGGTTTGGGGCCAACGTCCTGACTTTC.